What follows are 30 T cell receptor beta chains derived from one specimen sequenced in a study of cytomegalovirus exposure and HLA in healthy donors. The PCR made use of 60 Vbeta and 13 Jbeta primers. The protocol was immunoSEQ multiplex PCR, while the TCRdb copy is restricted to in-frame clones and leaves out a portion. This sample carries hundreds of thousands of clones, about 80% of them seen once, and the ten largest clones take 0.6% to 0.7%. The sample consisted of PBMCs. The receptors shown here come from a man aged 18 to 29 in good health and CMV-seronegative.

V is TRBV5-4 and J is TRBJ2-5, with D tentatively TRBD2 (6 bases). V was shortened by 4 bases and J by 6 bases, with 16 bases between the two germline ends. Per the germline V gene, CDR1 is SGHNT and CDR2 is YYREEE (reference sequence). This CDR3 comprises 14 residues. CDR3: CASSLNPSVKTQYF. DNA of the CDR3: TGTGCCAGCAGCCTAAATCCTAGCGTAAAGACCCAGTACTTC.

The chain is built from TRBV5-4 and TRBJ1-2, with TRBD1 matching over 9 bases. The CDR3 loop spans 14 amino acids. Germline CDR1 reads SGHNT; CDR2 reads YYREEE (reference sequence). V shed 4 bases, J shed 6 bases, and the junction held 7 bases outside the gene matches. The chain's CDR3 is CASSNRDREHGYTF. The CDR3 DNA sequence: TGTGCCAGCAGCAACCGGGACAGGGAACATGGCTACACCTTC.

This chain links TRBV27 with TRBJ1-5; 9 bases line up with TRBD1. Germline lookup yields CDR1 MNHEY and CDR2 SMNVEV (reference sequence). This CDR3 region has 17 residues. Trimming took 5 bases from V and 0 from J; bases not matched to a gene: 8. The CDR3 DNA follows: TGTGCCAGCAGTCCCAGGACAGGGGTCCATAGCAATCAGCCCCAGCATTTT. It encodes CASSPRTGVHSNQPQHF.

CDR3 nucleotide sequence: TGTGCCAGCAGCGCAGCCCCGGGGAGGGGAGTCGGCAAAAACATTCAGTACTTC. This codes for CASSAAPGRGVGKNIQYF. The chain carries TRBV7-3 and TRBJ2-4; 7 positions match TRBD2. CDR3 length: 18 residues. CDR1 is SGHTA and CDR2 is FQGTGA in the germline V gene. Germline trimming cut 5 bases from V and 3 bases from J; bases unmatched to any gene: 16.

At least ten counts were recorded for this clone. V usage is TRBV5-4 and J usage is TRBJ1-2; 7 bases agree with TRBD1. The CDR3 spans 13 residues. With V trimmed by 4 bases and J by 6 bases, 6 bases remained unmatched. CDR1 is SGHNT and CDR2 is YYREEE in the germline V gene (reference sequence). The CDR3 region is CASSPGQVDGYTF. The CDR3 nucleotides read TGTGCCAGCAGCCCCGGACAGGTGGATGGCTACACCTTC.

The V and J genes are TRBV5-4 and TRBJ1-2, with D maybe TRBD1 (5 bases). The germline CDR1 and CDR2 sequences are SGHNT and YYREEE (reference sequence). Between the trimmed V and J ends, which lost 2 bases and 4 bases, there was a span of 15 bases. This CDR3 spans 15 amino acids. The CDR3 sequence is CASSLPQGRVYGYTF. The CDR3, as DNA: TGTGCCAGCAGCTTACCGCAGGGCAGAGTCTATGGCTACACCTTC.

The genes are TRBV25-1 and TRBJ2-1, with 11 bases matching TRBD2. The junction had 10 bases not matched to a gene; V was cut back by 5 bases and J by 4 bases. There are 17 residues in the CDR3. Germline CDR1 reads MGHDK; CDR2 reads SYGVNS. The CDR3 DNA sequence: TGTGCCAGCAGTAAAGGACTAGCGGGTCCCCCGTACAATGAGCAGTTCTTC. Protein product: CASSKGLAGPPYNEQFF.

This CDR3 is CASSSGTKQFF. The CDR3 coding sequence is TGTGCCAGCAGTTCCGGGACAAAGCAGTTCTTC. The chain has TRBV6-5 and TRBJ2-1, with a weak D call TRBD1 (6 bases). The V and J ends lost 4 bases and 11 bases respectively, with 9 bases between them. Looked up from germline, CDR1 is MNHEY and CDR2 is SVGAGI. The CDR3 spans 11 residues.

This clone was found a few times. V and J are TRBV10-3 and TRBJ2-3; 14 bases map to TRBD2. Trimming cost V 4 bases and J 4 bases; bases outside gene matches: 10. Per the germline V gene, CDR1 is ENHRY and CDR2 is SYGVKD. The CDR3 totals 18 residues. The CDR3 coding sequence is TGTGCCATCAGTGCCCCCGCCGGGACTAGCGGGAGCGCAGATACGCAGTATTTT. Encoded protein: CAISAPAGTSGSADTQYF.

The chain has TRBV5-6 and TRBJ2-1; D possibly corresponds to TRBD2 (5 bases). CDR1 SGHDT and CDR2 YYEEEE come from the germline V gene. Trimming took off 1 base at V and 1 base at J, with 15 bases between the two ends. The length of the CDR3 is 17 residues. Here the CDR3 reads CASSLSLVASSYNEQFF. The CDR3 DNA follows: TGTGCCAGCAGCTTGTCATTAGTAGCGTCATCCTACAATGAGCAGTTCTTC.

This clone has only a few counts. The chain is built from TRBV2 and TRBJ2-7, with 7 bases fitting TRBD2. With V trimmed by 5 bases and J by 5 bases, 9 bases remained unmatched. From germline, CDR1 is SNHLY and CDR2 FYNNEI. The CDR3 spans 14 residues. Written as DNA, the CDR3 is TGTGCCAGCAGTCCACGGACTAGGTTCGACGAGCAGTACTTC. Translated: CASSPRTRFDEQYF.

The chain uses TRBV28 and TRBJ1-1; TRBD1 agrees at 7 bases. This CDR3 has 12 amino acids. The V gene end was trimmed by 6 bases and the J gene end by 11 bases; junction bases not matched to a gene: 9. Germline V gives CDR1 MDHEN, CDR2 SYDVKM. The CDR3 DNA sequence: TGTGCCAGCAGCCCCCCAAGACAGGGCGCTTTCTTT. Translated: CASSPPRQGAFF.

The chain links TRBV28 to TRBJ1-2, with no clear D. V shed 3 bases and J shed 2 bases, with 10 bases lying between them. The CDR3 totals 14 residues. Looked up from germline, CDR1 is MDHEN and CDR2 is SYDVKM. CDR3 amino acids: CASSLASRNYGYTF. The CDR3 region has the DNA TGTGCCAGCAGTTTGGCATCGCGGAACTATGGCTACACCTTC.

The CDR3 sequence: CAWSVFGLAGGPDTQYF. CDR3 in DNA: TGTGCCTGGAGTGTCTTCGGTCTAGCCGGTGGTCCAGATACGCAGTATTTT. The chain combines TRBV30 with TRBJ2-3, with D possibly being TRBD2 (5 bases). The germline V and J ends were trimmed by 0 bases and 4 bases, with 20 bases remaining between them. The CDR3 extends over 17 amino acids. Germline assignment: CDR1 GTSNPN and CDR2 SVGIG (reference sequence). The entire variable domain, with the rest obtained from reference TRBV30 and TRBJ2-3, is as follows: SQTIHQWPATLVQPVGSPLSLECTVEGTSNPNLYWYRQAAGRGLQLLFYSVGIGQISSEVPQNLSASRPQDRQFILSSKKLLLSDSGFYLCAWSVFGLAGGPDTQYFGPGTRLTVL.

The J gene is TRBJ2-7, the V gene TRBV11-2; maybe TRBD2 (6 bases). The V and J ends lost 6 bases and 1 base respectively, with 16 bases between them. The CDR3 runs to 15 residues. Looked up from germline, CDR1 is SGHAT and CDR2 is FQNNGV. CDR3 nucleotide sequence: TGTGCCAGCAGTTTGCTAGCGCACCCATCCTACGAGCAGTACTTC. It specifies CASSLLAHPSYEQYF. Full variable domain (remainder filled in from reference TRBV11-2 and TRBJ2-7): EAGVAQSPRYKIIEKRQSVAFWCNPISGHATLYWYQQILGQGPKLLIQFQNNGVVDDSQLPKDRFSAERLKGVDSTLKIQPAKLEDSAVYLCASSLLAHPSYEQYFGPGTRLTVT.

This clone was observed a single time. The chain has TRBV5-1 and TRBJ2-7; a weak D match, TRBD2 (6 bases). CDR1 SGHRS and CDR2 YFSETQ come from the germline V gene. Trimming took off 3 bases at V and 4 bases at J, with 17 bases between the two ends. CDR3 length: 15 amino acids. CDR3 sequence (DNA): TGCGCCAGCAGCTACAGTCCGGGAGCCAGTTACGAGCAGTACTTC. Translation gives CASSYSPGASYEQYF.

This clone was seen more than once but under ten times. J is TRBJ2-1 and V is TRBV5-4, with 12 bases matching TRBD2. Per the germline V gene, CDR1 is SGHNT and CDR2 is YYREEE (reference sequence). With 4 bases clipped from V and 7 bases from J, the junction kept 12 bases outside the gene matches. The CDR3 is made up of 17 amino acids. CDR3 in DNA: TGTGCCAGCAGCGGTCGGGCTAGCGGGAGGGCAAGGAATGAGCAGTTCTTC. Amino acid sequence: CASSGRASGRARNEQFF. Supplemented by reference TRBV5-4 and TRBJ2-1, the full variable domain reads ETGVTQSPTHLIKTRGQQVTLRCSSQSGHNTVSWYQQALGQGPQFIFQYYREEENGRGNFPPRFSGLQFPNYSSELNVNALELDDSALYLCASSGRASGRARNEQFFGPGTRLTVL.

This sequence joins TRBV10-3 and TRBJ1-1, with TRBD1 matching over 10 bases. The V gene's germline CDR1 is ENHRY and CDR2 SYGVKD. Trimming removed 7 bases from V and 0 bases from J; junction bases left unmatched: 2. This CDR3 region has 14 residues. The DNA of the CDR3 is TGTGCCATCACCGGGACAGGGGTGAACACTGAAGCTTTCTTT. Amino acid sequence: CAITGTGVNTEAFF.

The chain links TRBV5-4 to TRBJ2-3, with 7 bases that match TRBD1. V was clipped by 4 bases and J by 2 bases; unmatched bases: 10. This CDR3 spans 16 amino acids. Germline CDR1 is SGHNT and CDR2 is YYREEE (reference sequence). The CDR3 DNA sequence: TGTGCCAGCAGCAGAAAGTGGGACAGTATCACAGATACGCAGTATTTT. This translates into CASSRKWDSITDTQYF.

This chain links TRBV28 with TRBJ2-1; 7 bases fit TRBD1. The CDR3 is made up of 18 amino acids. Germline CDR1 and CDR2: MDHEN and SYDVKM. V shed 6 bases, J shed 0 bases, and the junction held 14 bases outside the gene matches. The CDR3 DNA reads TGTGCCAGCAGCCGTCCCACAGGGGCCGCCGTCTCCTACAATGAGCAGTTCTTC. This encodes CASSRPTGAAVSYNEQFF.

Only a few counts were recorded for this clone. The chain employs TRBV2 and TRBJ1-3; no definite D call. Germline CDR1 is SNHLY and CDR2 is FYNNEI. The CDR3 is 12 amino acids. Trimming left V 7 bases short and J 1 base short, with 5 bases between. The DNA for the CDR3 is TGTGCCAGCATTATTTCTGGAAACACCATATATTTT. This translates into CASIISGNTIYF.

This clone turned up a few times. In DNA form, the CDR3 reads TGTGCCAGCAGTGCTAGCGGGAGGAGGTATTTT. It encodes CASSASGRRYF. V gene TRBV28 combines with J gene TRBJ2-3; 11 positions agree with TRBD2. Germline loops: CDR1 MDHEN, CDR2 SYDVKM. CDR3 length: 11 residues. After removal of 5 bases from V and 14 bases from J, the junction contained 3 bases not matched to a gene. The full variable domain, its missing parts supplied by reference TRBV28 and TRBJ2-3, is DVKVTQSSRYLVKRTGEKVFLECVQDMDHENMFWYRQDPGLGLRLIYFSYDVKMKEKGDIPEGYSVSREKKERFSLILESASTNQTSMYLCASSASGRRYFGPGTRLTVL.

Only a few counts were recorded for this clone. This chain uses TRBV2 with TRBJ1-2; the D gene is possibly TRBD1 (5 bases). V lost 3 bases and J 4 bases, leaving 12 bases between the germline ends. Germline CDR1 is SNHLY and CDR2 is FYNNEI. This CDR3 has 14 residues. The CDR3 nucleotides read TGTGCCAGCAGTGAGAGGGCGGGGGGCTATGGCTACACCTTC. Translation gives CASSERAGGYGYTF.

On this clone itself: The same CDR3 arises from other DNA sequences in this sample as well. The chain uses TRBV6-5 and TRBJ1-1; D is possibly TRBD1 (5 bases). CDR1 and CDR2 (germline): MNHEY, SVGAGI. This CDR3 has 12 residues. The V gene lost 6 bases and the J gene lost 4 bases, with 9 bases spanning the gap. This chain's CDR3 is CASRTGGTEAFF. The CDR3 DNA reads TGTGCCAGCAGAACCGGGGGCACTGAAGCTTTCTTT.

This chain connects TRBV5-4 to TRBJ2-5; maybe TRBD2 (6 bases). The CDR3 is made up of 14 amino acids. Trimming pared 4 bases from V and 2 bases from J, leaving 12 bases between. Germline lookup yields CDR1 SGHNT and CDR2 YYREEE (reference sequence). The CDR3 nucleotides are TGTGCCAGCAGCCAGTATGGACTACAAGAGACCCAGTACTTC. It specifies CASSQYGLQETQYF.

The V call is TRBV18, the J call TRBJ2-2, with 10 bases that match TRBD2. This CDR3 spans 17 amino acids. V was pared by 6 bases and J by 4 bases, with 11 bases of the junction left unmatched. Germline CDR1 is KGHSH and CDR2 is LQKENI. The DNA of the CDR3 is TGTGCCAGCTCCATGAAGGTAGCGGGAGGAGGCACCGGGGAGCTGTTTTTT. This gives the protein CASSMKVAGGGTGELFF.

The chain employs TRBV2 and TRBJ2-5, with 16 bases that match TRBD2. The CDR3 covers 16 residues. With 8 bases clipped from V and 5 bases from J, the junction kept 8 bases outside the gene matches. Germline CDR1 SNHLY, CDR2 FYNNEI. CDR3 protein: CASRKGLAGGRETQYF. CDR3 coding DNA: TGTGCCAGCCGGAAGGGACTAGCGGGAGGGCGGGAGACCCAGTACTTC.

The genes are TRBV11-2 and TRBJ2-5; 9 bases are shared with TRBD1. CDR1 SGHAT and CDR2 FQNNGV come from the germline V gene. V shed 2 bases and J 5 bases; nucleotides not matched to a gene: 3. There are 14 residues in the CDR3. DNA for the CDR3: TGTGCCAGCAGCTTAACAGGGGGCTTTGAGACCCAGTACTTC. It yields the protein CASSLTGGFETQYF.

The genes are TRBV9 and TRBJ1-4; TRBD1 agrees at 11 bases. With V trimmed by 4 bases and J by 0 bases, 5 bases remained unmatched. The CDR3 has 17 amino acids. Germline lookup yields CDR1 SGDLS and CDR2 YYNGEE. In DNA, the CDR3 is TGTGCCAGCAGCTTTGGACAGGGGGCCCCAACTAATGAAAAACTGTTTTTT. It is translated as CASSFGQGAPTNEKLFF.

The table lists this clone with a few counts. Here the CDR3 DNA reads TGTGCCAGCCGGACAGTGGGGAACACTGAAGCTTTCTTT. Translation: CASRTVGNTEAFF. The chain is built from TRBV28 and TRBJ1-1; TRBD1 is a possible D gene (6 bases). The CDR3 spans 13 residues. Trimming took off 8 bases at V and 1 base at J, with 11 bases between the two ends. Germline CDR1 is MDHEN and CDR2 is SYDVKM. Variable domain in full (rest from reference TRBV28 and TRBJ1-1): DVKVTQSSRYLVKRTGEKVFLECVQDMDHENMFWYRQDPGLGLRLIYFSYDVKMKEKGDIPEGYSVSREKKERFSLILESASTNQTSMYLCASRTVGNTEAFFGQGTRLTVV.